This T cell receptor beta chain was profiled in a study of beta chain features in type 1 diabetes. Study-wide background: Cell yields, gender and age were similar in healthy donors and patients.

Germline assignment: CDR1 SGHRS and CDR2 YFSETQ. The CDR3 is 14 residues long. The junction had 11 bases not matched to a gene; V was cut back by 5 bases and J by 10 bases. General study points: Using cDNA template may skew counts toward highly expressing activated cells. Across patients, naive, central memory and Treg TCRB repertoires exhibited apparently greater similarity than was observed across healthy donors. All four CD4+ subsets from Type 1 diabetes patients carried moderately but significantly shorter TCRB CDR3s. A PCR bias possibly favoring shorter templates would apply equally to patients and controls.

Expressed TCRB transcripts were sequenced because the isolated RNA had all been reverse transcribed beforehand. Profiled with immunoSEQ multiplex PCR; TCRdb holds only in-frame clones, not every one. The sample holds about 160,000 clones, 6.5% to 10% seen once. Worth noting for this clone: Its antigen is unknown.

Sequencing used central memory CD4+ T cells from blood. The rearrangement links TRBV5-1 to TRBJ1-4, with TRBD1 matching over 7 bases. This TCR was recovered from a woman aged 18-35 years with type 1 diabetes. The CDR3 nucleotides read TGCGCCAGCAGACCCGGGACAGTCGTAGGAAAACTGTTTTTT. Translating gives CASRPGTVVGKLFF. The full variable domain, in which reference TRBV5-1 and TRBJ1-4 provide the parts outside the CDR3, is KAGVTQTPRYLIKTRGQQVTLSCSPISGHRSVSWYQQTPGQGLQFLFEYFSETQRNKGNFPGRFSGRQFSNSRSEMNVSTLELGDSALYLCASRPGTVVGKLFFGSGTQLSVL.